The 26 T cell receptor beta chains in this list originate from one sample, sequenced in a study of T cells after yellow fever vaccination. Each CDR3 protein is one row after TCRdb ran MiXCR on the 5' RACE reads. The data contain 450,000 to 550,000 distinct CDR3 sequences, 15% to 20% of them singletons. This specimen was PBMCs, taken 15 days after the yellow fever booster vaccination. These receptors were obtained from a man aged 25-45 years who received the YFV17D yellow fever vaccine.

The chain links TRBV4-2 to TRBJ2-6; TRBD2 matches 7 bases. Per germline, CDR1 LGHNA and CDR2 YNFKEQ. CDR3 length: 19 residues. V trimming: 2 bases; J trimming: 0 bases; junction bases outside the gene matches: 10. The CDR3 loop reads CASSQRGRGMSSGANVLTF. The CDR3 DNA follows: TGTGCCAGCAGCCAACGAGGGAGGGGCATGAGCTCTGGGGCCAACGTCCTGACTTTC.

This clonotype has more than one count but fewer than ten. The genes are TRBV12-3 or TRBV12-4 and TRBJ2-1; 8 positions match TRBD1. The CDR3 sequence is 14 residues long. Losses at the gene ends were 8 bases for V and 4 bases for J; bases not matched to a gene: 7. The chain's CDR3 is CASVQGALYNEQFF. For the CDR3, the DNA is TGTGCCAGCGTCCAGGGGGCCCTTTACAATGAGCAGTTCTTC.

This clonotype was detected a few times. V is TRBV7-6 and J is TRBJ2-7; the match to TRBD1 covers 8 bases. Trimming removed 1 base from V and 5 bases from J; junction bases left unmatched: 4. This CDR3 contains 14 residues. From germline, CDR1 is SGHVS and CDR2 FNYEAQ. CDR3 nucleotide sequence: TGTGCCAGCAGCTTAGGGCGGACAGGGAACGAGCAGTACTTC. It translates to CASSLGRTGNEQYF.

CDR3 nucleotides: TGCGCCAGCACGGGCCTAGGACAGTCCCACGAGCAGTACTTC. Translation gives CASTGLGQSHEQYF. V gene TRBV5-1 combines with J gene TRBJ2-7, with D possibly being TRBD1 (6 bases). The CDR3 sequence is 14 residues long. Trimming removed 6 bases from V and 5 bases from J, with 18 bases in between. Germline CDR1 SGHRS, CDR2 YFSETQ.

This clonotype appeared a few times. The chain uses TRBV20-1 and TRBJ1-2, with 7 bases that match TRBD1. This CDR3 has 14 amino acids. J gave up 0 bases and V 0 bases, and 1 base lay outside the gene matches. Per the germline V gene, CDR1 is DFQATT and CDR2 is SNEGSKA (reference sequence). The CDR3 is CSAREGTANYGYTF. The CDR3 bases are TGCAGTGCTAGAGAGGGGACAGCTAACTATGGCTACACCTTC.

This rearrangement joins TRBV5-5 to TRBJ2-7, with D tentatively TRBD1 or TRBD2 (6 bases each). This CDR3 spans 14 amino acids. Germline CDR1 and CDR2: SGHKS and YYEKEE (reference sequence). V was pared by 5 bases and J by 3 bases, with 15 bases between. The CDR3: CASSRTEGGYEQYF. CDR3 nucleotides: TGTGCCAGCAGTCGTACGGAGGGGGGCTACGAGCAGTACTTC.

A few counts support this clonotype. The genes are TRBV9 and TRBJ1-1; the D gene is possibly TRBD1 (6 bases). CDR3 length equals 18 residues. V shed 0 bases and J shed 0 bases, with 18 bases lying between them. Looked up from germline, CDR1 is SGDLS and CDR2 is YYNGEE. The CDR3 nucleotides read TGTGCCAGCAGCGTAGACCCCCTCGAGGGGGGCATGAACACTGAAGCTTTCTTT. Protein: CASSVDPLEGGMNTEAFF.

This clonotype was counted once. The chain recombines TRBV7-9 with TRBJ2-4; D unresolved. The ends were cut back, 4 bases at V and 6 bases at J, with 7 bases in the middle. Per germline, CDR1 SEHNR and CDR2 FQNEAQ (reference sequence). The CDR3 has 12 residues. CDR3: CASSSARNIQYF. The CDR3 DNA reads TGTGCCAGCAGCTCCGCCCGAAACATTCAGTACTTC.

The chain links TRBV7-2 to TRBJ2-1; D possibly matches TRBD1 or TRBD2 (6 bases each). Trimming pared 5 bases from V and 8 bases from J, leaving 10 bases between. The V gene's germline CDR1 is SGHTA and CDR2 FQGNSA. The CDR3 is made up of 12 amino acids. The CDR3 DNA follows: TGTGCCAGCAGCCTTGGGGGGCATGAGCAGTTCTTC. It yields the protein CASSLGGHEQFF.

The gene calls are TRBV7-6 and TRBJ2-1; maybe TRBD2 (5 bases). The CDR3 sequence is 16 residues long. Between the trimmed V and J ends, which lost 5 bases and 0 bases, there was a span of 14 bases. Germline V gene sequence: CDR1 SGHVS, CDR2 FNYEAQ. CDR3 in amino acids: CASSILGVSSYNEQFF. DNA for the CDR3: TGTGCCAGCAGCATCCTGGGAGTTAGCTCCTACAATGAGCAGTTCTTC.

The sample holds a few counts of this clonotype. The CDR3 protein is CASSVTSGIDYNEQFF. The CDR3 region has the DNA TGTGCCAGCAGCGTGACTAGCGGGATAGATTACAATGAGCAGTTCTTC. V gene TRBV9 combines with J gene TRBJ2-1; 11 bases are a match to TRBD2. Looked up from germline, CDR1 is SGDLS and CDR2 is YYNGEE. The CDR3 runs to 16 residues. V shed 2 bases and J 4 bases; nucleotides not matched to a gene: 5.

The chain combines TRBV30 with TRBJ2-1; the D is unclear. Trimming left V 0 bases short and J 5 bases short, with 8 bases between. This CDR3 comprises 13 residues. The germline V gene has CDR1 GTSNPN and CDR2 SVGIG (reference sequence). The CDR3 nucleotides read TGTGCCTGGAGTGTACGGGTCGACAATGAGCAGTTCTTC. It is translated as CAWSVRVDNEQFF.

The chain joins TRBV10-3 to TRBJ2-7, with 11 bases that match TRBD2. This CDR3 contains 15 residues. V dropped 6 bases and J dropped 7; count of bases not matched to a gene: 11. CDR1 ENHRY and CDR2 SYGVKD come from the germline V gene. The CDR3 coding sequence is TGTGCCATCAGCATGCGGCTAGCGGGAGGATGGGAGCAGTACTTC. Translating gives CAISMRLAGGWEQYF.

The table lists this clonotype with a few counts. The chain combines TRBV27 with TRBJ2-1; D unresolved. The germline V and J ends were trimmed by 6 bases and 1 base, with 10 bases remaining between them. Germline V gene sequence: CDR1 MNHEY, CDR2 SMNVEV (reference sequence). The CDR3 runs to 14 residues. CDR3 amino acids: CASRRSSSYNEQFF. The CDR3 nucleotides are TGTGCCAGCAGGCGGAGTAGTTCCTACAATGAGCAGTTCTTC.

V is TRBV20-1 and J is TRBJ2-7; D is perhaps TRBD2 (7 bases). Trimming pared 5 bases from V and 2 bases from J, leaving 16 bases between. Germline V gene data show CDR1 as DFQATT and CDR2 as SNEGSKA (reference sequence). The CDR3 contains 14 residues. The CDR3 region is CSALSGTPPYEQYF. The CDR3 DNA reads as TGCAGTGCTCTCAGCGGGACACCCCCCTACGAGCAGTACTTC.

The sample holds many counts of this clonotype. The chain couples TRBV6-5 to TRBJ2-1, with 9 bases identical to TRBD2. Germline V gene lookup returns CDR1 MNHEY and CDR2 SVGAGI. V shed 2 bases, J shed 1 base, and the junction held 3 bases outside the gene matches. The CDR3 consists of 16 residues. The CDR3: CASSYVLAGSYNEQFF. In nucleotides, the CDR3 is TGTGCCAGCAGTTACGTTCTAGCGGGATCCTACAATGAGCAGTTCTTC.

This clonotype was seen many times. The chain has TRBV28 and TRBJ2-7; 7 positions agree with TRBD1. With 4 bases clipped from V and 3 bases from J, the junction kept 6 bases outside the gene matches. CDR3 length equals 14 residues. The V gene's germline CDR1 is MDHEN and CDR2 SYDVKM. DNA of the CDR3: TGTGCCAGCAGTTCGGGACAGAACAACTACGAGCAGTACTTC. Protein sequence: CASSSGQNNYEQYF.

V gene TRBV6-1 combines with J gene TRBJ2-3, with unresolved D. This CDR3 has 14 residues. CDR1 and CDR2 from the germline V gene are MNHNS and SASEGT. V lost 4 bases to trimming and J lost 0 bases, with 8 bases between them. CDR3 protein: CASSARASTDTQYF. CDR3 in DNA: TGTGCCAGCAGTGCTAGAGCTAGCACAGATACGCAGTATTTT.

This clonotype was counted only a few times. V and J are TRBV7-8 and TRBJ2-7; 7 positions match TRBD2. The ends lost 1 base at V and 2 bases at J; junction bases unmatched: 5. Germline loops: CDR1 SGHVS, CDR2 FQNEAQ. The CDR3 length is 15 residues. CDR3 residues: CASSLERGDPYEQYF. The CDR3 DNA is TGTGCCAGCAGCTTAGAACGGGGGGATCCCTACGAGCAGTACTTC. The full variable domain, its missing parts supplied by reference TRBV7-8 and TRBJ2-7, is GAGVSQSPRYKVAKRGQDVALRCDPISGHVSLFWYQQALGQGPEFLTYFQNEAQLDKSGLPSDRFFAERPEGSVSTLKIQRTQQEDSAVYLCASSLERGDPYEQYFGPGTRLTVT.

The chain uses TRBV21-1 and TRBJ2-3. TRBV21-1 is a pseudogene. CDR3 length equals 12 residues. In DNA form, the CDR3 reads TGTGCCAGGCGGACTAGCCCAGATACGCAGTATTTT. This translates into CARRTSPDTQYF.

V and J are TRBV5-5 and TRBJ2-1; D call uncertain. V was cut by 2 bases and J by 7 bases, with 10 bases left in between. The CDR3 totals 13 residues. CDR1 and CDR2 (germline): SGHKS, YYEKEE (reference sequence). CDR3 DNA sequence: TGTGCCAGCAGCTTTTTTCACCGGAATGAGCAGTTCTTC. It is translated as CASSFFHRNEQFF.

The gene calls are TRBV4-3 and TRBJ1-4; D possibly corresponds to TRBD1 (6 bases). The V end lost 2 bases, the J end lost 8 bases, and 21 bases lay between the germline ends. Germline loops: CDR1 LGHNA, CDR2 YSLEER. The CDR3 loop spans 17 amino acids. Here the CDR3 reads CASSQSMVYREGEKLFF. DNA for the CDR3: TGCGCCAGCAGCCAATCTATGGTATACAGGGAGGGCGAAAAACTGTTTTTT.

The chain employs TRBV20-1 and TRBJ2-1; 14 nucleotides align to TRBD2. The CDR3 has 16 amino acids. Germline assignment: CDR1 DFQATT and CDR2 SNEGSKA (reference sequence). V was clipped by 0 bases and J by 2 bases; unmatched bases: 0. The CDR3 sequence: CSAREGLAGAYNEQFF. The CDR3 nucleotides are TGCAGTGCTAGAGAGGGACTAGCGGGAGCCTACAATGAGCAGTTCTTC.

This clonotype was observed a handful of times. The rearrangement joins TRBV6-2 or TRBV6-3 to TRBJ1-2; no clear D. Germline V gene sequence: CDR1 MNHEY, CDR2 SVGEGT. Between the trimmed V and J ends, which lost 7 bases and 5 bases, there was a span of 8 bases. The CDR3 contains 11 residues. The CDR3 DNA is TGTGCCAGCAACCAAGGTTATGGCTACACCTTC. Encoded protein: CASNQGYGYTF.

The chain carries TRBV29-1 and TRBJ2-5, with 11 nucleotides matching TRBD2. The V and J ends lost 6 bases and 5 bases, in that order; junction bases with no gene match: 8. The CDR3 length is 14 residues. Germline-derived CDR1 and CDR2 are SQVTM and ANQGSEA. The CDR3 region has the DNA TGCAGCGTCCTGCCACTAGCGGGAGAGGAGACCCAGTACTTC. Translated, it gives CSVLPLAGEETQYF.

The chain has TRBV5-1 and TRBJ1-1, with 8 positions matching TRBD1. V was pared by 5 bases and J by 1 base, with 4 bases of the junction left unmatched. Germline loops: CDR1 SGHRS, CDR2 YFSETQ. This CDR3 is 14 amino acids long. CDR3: CASRQGATNTEAFF. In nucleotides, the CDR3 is TGCGCCAGCAGGCAGGGGGCAACGAACACTGAAGCTTTCTTT.